One TCR beta chain is described in this entry. The antigen remains undetermined. V lost 6 bases and J lost 7; bases outside the gene matches: 2. Germline values: CDR1 MNHEY, CDR2 SVGAGI. This CDR3 has 11 amino acids. This specimen belongs to a study of OX40 agonist ivuxolimab in advanced cancers. Study-level findings and limits: CD4+ T cells averaged fewer expanded clones than CD8+ T cells.

Method: immunoSEQ multiplex PCR; TCRdb's copy keeps in-frame clones and lacks some. This table holds around 62,000 clones, over 75% found once. This receptor was obtained from an adult with an advanced solid tumor such as melanoma, head and neck, liver or kidney cancer. The V gene is TRBV6-5, the J gene TRBJ1-2; 7 nucleotides agree with TRBD1. The material sequenced was CD4+ or CD8+ T cells sorted from blood, taken in a trial of the OX40 agonist ivuxolimab. The CDR3 spells CASRDRVGYTF. CDR3 in DNA: TGTGCCAGCAGAGACAGGGTTGGCTACACCTTC.